These T cell receptor beta chains were read from a single sample in a study of beta chain features in type 1 diabetes. Sequencing was performed with immunoSEQ multiplex PCR; in TCRdb, only in-frame clones are kept and a portion is missing. Here the sample spans about 300,000 clones, 13% being singletons. Sequencing was done on a sample of naive CD4+ T cells from blood. The receptor source for this set is a woman younger than 35 with type 1 diabetes. The CDR3 runs from the conserved cysteine through the conserved F or W. A D gene is named only where the DNA matches it firmly. Clone size appears in some rows only: once, few, many, or a class for an expanded clone.

V gene	clone size	D gene	J gene	CDR3 protein	CDR3 DNA
TRBV18	-	-	TRBJ2-3	CASSTYRASDTQYF	TGTGCCAGCTCAACGTACAGGGCCTCAGATACGCAGTATTTT
TRBV28	-	TRBD2	TRBJ2-7	CASSSHGTRGAYEQYF	TGTGCCAGCAGCTCCCACGGGACTAGAGGGGCATACGAGCAGTACTTC
TRBV5-4	few	TRBD2	TRBJ2-1	CASSFPLAGVPMNEQFF	TGTGCCAGCAGCTTCCCACTAGCGGGAGTCCCCATGAATGAGCAGTTCTTC
TRBV5-1	few	-	TRBJ2-7	CASSLAPAEAVYF	TGCGCCAGCAGCTTGGCCCCTGCGGAAGCGGTGTACTTC
TRBV19	few	-	TRBJ2-1	CASSIFGASENEQFF	TGTGCCAGTAGTATTTTCGGGGCTAGCGAGAATGAGCAGTTCTTC
TRBV27	few	-	TRBJ2-7	CAYLKDTLFGEQYF	TGTGCCTACCTTAAGGACACCCTATTCGGCGAGCAGTACTTC
TRBV6-5	-	-	TRBJ2-1	CASSYSGSSYNEQFF	TGTGCCAGCAGTTACAGCGGTTCGTCCTACAATGAGCAGTTCTTC
TRBV10-1	few	TRBD1	TRBJ2-3	CASSEFRQGTTDTQYF	TGCGCCAGCAGTGAGTTTCGACAGGGAACCACAGATACGCAGTATTTT
TRBV7-2	-	TRBD1	TRBJ1-3	CASSPGQAFSGNTIYF	TGTGCCAGCAGCCCAGGACAGGCATTCTCTGGAAACACCATATATTTT
TRBV11-2	-	-	TRBJ2-7	CASSLALDRTYEQYF	TGTGCCAGCAGCTTAGCCCTAGACAGGACCTACGAGCAGTACTTC
TRBV7-9	-	TRBD2	TRBJ2-7	CASSLGAAGGPYEQYF	TGTGCCAGCAGCTTAGGGGCAGCGGGAGGGCCGTACGAGCAGTACTTC
TRBV30	few	-	TRBJ1-4	CAWSVSGAPGGGLFF	TGTGCCTGGAGTGTCTCAGGGGCCCCCGGTGGGGGACTGTTTTTT
TRBV18	-	-	TRBJ1-2	CASSPSGGDYGYTF	TGTGCCAGCTCACCGTCGGGGGGGGACTATGGCTACACCTTC
TRBV19	few	-	TRBJ1-5	CASSMKGNQPQHF	TGTGCCAGTAGTATGAAGGGGAATCAGCCCCAGCATTTT
TRBV18	few	TRBD1	TRBJ1-2	CASSENRQGTEYGYTF	TGTGCCAGCTCAGAAAACCGACAGGGTACGGAGTATGGCTACACCTTC
TRBV28	few	TRBD1	TRBJ1-5	CASRDRQGLGQPQHF	TGTGCCAGCAGAGACCGACAGGGCTTGGGACAGCCCCAGCATTTT
TRBV7-7	-	-	TRBJ2-3	CASGPGLSRTDTQYF	TGTGCCAGCGGCCCTGGACTTTCGCGCACAGATACGCAGTATTTT
TRBV9	-	TRBD1	TRBJ1-1	CASSVGTGGYRNTEAFF	TGTGCCAGCAGCGTAGGAACAGGGGGATACAGGAACACTGAAGCTTTCTTT
TRBV19	-	-	TRBJ2-3	CASSTNRLLGTDTQYF	TGTGCCAGTAGTACCAACAGGCTGCTAGGCACAGATACGCAGTATTTT
TRBV19	-	-	TRBJ1-2	CASTGQGLPNYGYTF	TGTGCCAGTACCGGGCAGGGACTCCCTAACTATGGCTACACCTTC
TRBV7-8	-	-	TRBJ1-5	CASSSYRVGSNQPQHF	TGTGCCAGCAGCTCATACAGGGTTGGAAGCAATCAGCCCCAGCATTTT
TRBV18	few	TRBD2	TRBJ2-7	CASSPDRGLAGGQYF	TGTGCCAGCTCACCGGACAGGGGACTAGCGGGAGGGCAGTACTTC
TRBV11-2	-	-	TRBJ2-2	CASSLTDNTGELFF	TGTGCCAGCAGCTTGACAGATAACACCGGGGAGCTGTTTTTT
TRBV10-3	-	TRBD2	TRBJ2-1	CAISESPSGSRYEQFF	TGTGCCATCAGTGAGTCTCCTAGCGGGAGTAGATATGAGCAGTTCTTC
TRBV7-3	few	TRBD2	TRBJ2-1	CASSRELAGGSNEQFF	TGTGCCAGCAGCCGGGAGCTAGCGGGAGGATCAAATGAGCAGTTCTTC
TRBV5-1	few	TRBD2	TRBJ2-5	CASSFGLARETQYF	TGCGCCAGCAGCTTTGGACTAGCACGAGAGACCCAGTACTTC
TRBV2	-	TRBD1	TRBJ1-5	CASTGTGGIQPQHF	TGTGCCAGCACCGGGACAGGGGGTATTCAGCCCCAGCATTTT
TRBV10-3	few	-	TRBJ2-3	CAITSTDTQYF	TGTGCCATCACTAGCACAGATACGCAGTATTTT